The present entry profiles one T cell receptor beta chain with its context. What it binds is unknown. These data come from a study of cytomegalovirus exposure and HLA in healthy donors. Regarding the study as a whole: It is likely that the observed cluster of highly shared sequence variants was a sequencing artifact. The authors later found HLA-associated TCR beta chains more clonally expanded than equally common others. It was confirmed in vitro that a few of the CMV-associated chains were specific for CMV antigens.

Vbeta (60) and Jbeta (13) primers were used in the PCR. The data were produced by immunoSEQ multiplex PCR, yet TCRdb's version contains in-frame clones alone and is incomplete. The table has 90,000 to 130,000 clones, roughly three quarters seen once. The germline CDR1 and CDR2 sequences are MNHEY and SVGAGI. V lost 2 bases and J 2 bases, leaving 9 bases between the germline ends. The CDR3 has 14 amino acids. The chain joins TRBV6-5 to TRBJ1-1, with a tentative D call TRBD1 (6 bases). The receptor was derived from a woman aged 18-29 years in good health and CMV-seropositive. What was sequenced was PBMCs. This CDR3 is CASSYARGNTEAFF. Here the CDR3 DNA reads TGTGCCAGCAGTTACGCCAGGGGAAACACTGAAGCTTTCTTT.